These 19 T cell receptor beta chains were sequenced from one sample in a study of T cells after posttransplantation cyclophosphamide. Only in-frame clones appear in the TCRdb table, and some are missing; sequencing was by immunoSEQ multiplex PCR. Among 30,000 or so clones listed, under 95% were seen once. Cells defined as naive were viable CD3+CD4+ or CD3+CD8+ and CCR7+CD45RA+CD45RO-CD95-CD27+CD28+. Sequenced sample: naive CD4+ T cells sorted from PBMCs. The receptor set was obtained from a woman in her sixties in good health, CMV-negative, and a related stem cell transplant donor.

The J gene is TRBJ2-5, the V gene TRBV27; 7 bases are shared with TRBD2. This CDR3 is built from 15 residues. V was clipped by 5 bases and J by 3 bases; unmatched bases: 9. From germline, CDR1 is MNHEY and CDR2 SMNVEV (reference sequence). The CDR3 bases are TGTGCCAGCAGTCCCATAGCTGGGGGGGAAGAGACCCAGTACTTC. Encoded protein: CASSPIAGGEETQYF.

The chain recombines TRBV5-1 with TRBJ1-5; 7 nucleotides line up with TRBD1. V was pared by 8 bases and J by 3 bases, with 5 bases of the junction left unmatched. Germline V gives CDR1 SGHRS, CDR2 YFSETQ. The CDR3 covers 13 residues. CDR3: CASRQGDNQPQHF. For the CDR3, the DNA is TGCGCCAGTAGACAGGGCGACAATCAGCCCCAGCATTTT.

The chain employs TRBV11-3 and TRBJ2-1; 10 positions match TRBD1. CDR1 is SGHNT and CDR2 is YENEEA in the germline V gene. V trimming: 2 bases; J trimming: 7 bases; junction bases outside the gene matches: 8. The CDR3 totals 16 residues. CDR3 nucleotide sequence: TGTGCCAGCAGCTTAAGACCGGGACAGGGGTCGAATGAGCAGTTCTTC. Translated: CASSLRPGQGSNEQFF.

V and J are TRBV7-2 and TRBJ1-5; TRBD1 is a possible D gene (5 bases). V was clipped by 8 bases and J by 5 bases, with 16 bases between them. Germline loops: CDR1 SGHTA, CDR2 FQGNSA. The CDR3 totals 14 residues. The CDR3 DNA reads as TGTGCCAGCTCCGCAAGGGGAGGCGATCAGCCCCAGCATTTT. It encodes CASSARGGDQPQHF.

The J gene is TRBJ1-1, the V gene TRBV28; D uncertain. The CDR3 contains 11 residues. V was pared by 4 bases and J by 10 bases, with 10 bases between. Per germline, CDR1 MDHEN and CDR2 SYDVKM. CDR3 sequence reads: CASSSYRGAFF. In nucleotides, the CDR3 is TGTGCCAGCAGTTCATATCGGGGAGCTTTCTTT.

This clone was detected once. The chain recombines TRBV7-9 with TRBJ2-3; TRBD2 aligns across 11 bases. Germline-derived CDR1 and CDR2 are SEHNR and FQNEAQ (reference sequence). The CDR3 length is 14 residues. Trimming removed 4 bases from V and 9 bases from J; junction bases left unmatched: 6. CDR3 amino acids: CASSSLAGEGTQYF. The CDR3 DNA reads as TGTGCCAGCAGCTCACTAGCGGGAGAGGGAACGCAGTATTTT.

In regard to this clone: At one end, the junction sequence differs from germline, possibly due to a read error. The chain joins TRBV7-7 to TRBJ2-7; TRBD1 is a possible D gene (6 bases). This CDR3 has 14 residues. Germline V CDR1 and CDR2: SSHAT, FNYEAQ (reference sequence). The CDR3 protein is CASSLGQGSDEQYF. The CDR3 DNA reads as TGTGCTAGCAGCTTAGGTCAGGGGAGCGACGAGCAGTACTTC. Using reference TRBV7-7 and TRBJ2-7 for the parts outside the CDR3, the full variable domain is GAGVSQSPRYKVTKRGQDVTLRCDPISSHATLYWYQQALGQGPEFLTYFNYEAQPDKSGLPSDRFSAERPEGSISTLTIQRTEQRDSAMYRCASSLGQGSDEQYFGPGTRLTVT.

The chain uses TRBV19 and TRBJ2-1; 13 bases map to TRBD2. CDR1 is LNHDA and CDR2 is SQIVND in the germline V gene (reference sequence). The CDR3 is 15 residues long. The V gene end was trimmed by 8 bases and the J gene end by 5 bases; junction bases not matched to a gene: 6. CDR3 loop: CASGPTSGRDNEQFF. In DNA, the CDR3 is TGTGCCAGTGGCCCCACTAGCGGGAGGGACAATGAGCAGTTCTTC.

The chain's CDR3 is CASSLGRKETQYF. The DNA of the CDR3 is TGTGCCAGCAGTTTAGGGAGAAAAGAGACCCAGTACTTC. The chain is built from TRBV28 and TRBJ2-5, with TRBD2 as a possible D gene (5 bases). The CDR3 totals 13 residues. Trimming cost V 2 bases and J 3 bases, with 7 bases left between them. The germline CDR1 and CDR2 sequences are MDHEN and SYDVKM.

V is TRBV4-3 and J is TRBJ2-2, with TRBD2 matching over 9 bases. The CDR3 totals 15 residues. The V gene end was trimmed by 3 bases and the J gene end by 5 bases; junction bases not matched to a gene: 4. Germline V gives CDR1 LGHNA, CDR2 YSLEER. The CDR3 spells CASSHSGGGTGELFF. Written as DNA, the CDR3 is TGCGCCAGCAGCCATAGCGGGGGAGGGACCGGGGAGCTGTTTTTT.

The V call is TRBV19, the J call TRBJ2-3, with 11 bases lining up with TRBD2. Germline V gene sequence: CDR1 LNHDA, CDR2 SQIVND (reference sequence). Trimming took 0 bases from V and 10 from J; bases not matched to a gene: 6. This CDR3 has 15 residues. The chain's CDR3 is CASSIEASGRRAQYF. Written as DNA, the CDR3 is TGTGCCAGTAGTATAGAGGCTAGCGGGAGGAGGGCGCAGTATTTT. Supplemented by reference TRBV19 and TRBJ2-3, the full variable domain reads DGGITQSPKYLFRKEGQNVTLSCEQNLNHDAMYWYRQDPGQGLRLIYYSQIVNDFQKGDIAEGYSVSREKKESFPLTVTSAQKNPTAFYLCASSIEASGRRAQYFGPGTRLTVL.

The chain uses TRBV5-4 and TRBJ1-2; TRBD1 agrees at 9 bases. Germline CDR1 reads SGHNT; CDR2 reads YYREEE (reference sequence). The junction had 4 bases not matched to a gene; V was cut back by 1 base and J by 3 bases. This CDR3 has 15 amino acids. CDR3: CASSLTGGPYYGYTF. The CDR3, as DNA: TGTGCCAGCAGCTTGACAGGGGGCCCTTACTATGGCTACACCTTC.

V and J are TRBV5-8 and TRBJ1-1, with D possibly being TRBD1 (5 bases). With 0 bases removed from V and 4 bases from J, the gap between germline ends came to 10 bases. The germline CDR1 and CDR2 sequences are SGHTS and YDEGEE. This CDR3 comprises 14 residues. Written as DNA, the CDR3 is TGTGCCAGCAGCTTGGGGGGCGGTGGCACTGAAGCTTTCTTT. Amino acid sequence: CASSLGGGGTEAFF.

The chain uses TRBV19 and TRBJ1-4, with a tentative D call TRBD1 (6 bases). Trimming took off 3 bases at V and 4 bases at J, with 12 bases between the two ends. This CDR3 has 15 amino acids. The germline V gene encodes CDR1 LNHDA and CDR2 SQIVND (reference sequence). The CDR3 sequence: CASSIGQSNNEKLFF. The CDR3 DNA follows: TGTGCCAGTAGTATTGGACAGTCAAATAATGAAAAACTGTTTTTT.

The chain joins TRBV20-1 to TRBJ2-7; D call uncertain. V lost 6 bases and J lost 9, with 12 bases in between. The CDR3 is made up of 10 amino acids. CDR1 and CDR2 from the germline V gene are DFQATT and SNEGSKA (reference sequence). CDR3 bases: TGCAGTGCCACCCTCGGTGGGCAGTACTTC. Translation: CSATLGGQYF.

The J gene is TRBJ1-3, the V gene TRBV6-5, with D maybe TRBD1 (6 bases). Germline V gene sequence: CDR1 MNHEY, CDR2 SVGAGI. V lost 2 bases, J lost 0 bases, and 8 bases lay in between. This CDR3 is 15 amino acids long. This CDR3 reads CASSYDRSSGNTIYF. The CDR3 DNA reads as TGTGCCAGCAGTTACGACAGGAGCTCTGGAAACACCATATATTTT.

CDR3 in amino acids: CASSERYTTSLMNTEAFF. The DNA for the CDR3 is TGTGCCAGCAGTGAACGGTACACTACGAGCTTGATGAACACTGAAGCTTTCTTT. The chain is built from TRBV6-1 and TRBJ1-1; D is undetermined. V lost 2 bases and J 0 bases, leaving 19 bases between the germline ends. CDR1 MNHNS and CDR2 SASEGT come from the germline V gene. CDR3 length equals 18 residues.

CDR3 loop: CASSPGGGGVGGYTF. Written as DNA, the CDR3 is TGTGCCAGCAGCCCAGGGGGCGGGGGTGTGGGCGGCTACACCTTC. This chain connects TRBV11-2 to TRBJ1-2, with 8 bases lining up with TRBD1. CDR3 length: 15 residues. V gave up 5 bases and J gave up 8 bases; unmatched junction bases: 13. Germline V gives CDR1 SGHAT, CDR2 FQNNGV.

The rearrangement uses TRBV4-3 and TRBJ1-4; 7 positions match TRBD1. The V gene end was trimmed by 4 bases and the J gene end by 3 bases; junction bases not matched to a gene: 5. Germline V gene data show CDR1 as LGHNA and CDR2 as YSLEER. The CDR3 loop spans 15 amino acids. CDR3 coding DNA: TGCGCCAGCAGCCCTTCGACAGGGTCTAATGAAAAACTGTTTTTT. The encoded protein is CASSPSTGSNEKLFF.